The 18 T cell receptor beta chains below all came from one sample that was sequenced in a study of molecular identifiers for immune sequencing clone quantification. TCRdb called the PCR reads again in MiXCR, with one record for every CDR3 protein. The sample holds about 100,000 distinct CDR3 sequences; 36% are singletons and the top ten take 4% to 5%. Sequences were obtained from naive CD8+ T cells from blood, with Jurkat cell RNA spiked in. Subset denoted: FACS-sorted CD8+CD4-CCR7+CD45RA+ naive T cells. These receptors came from a human donor in good health. Some libraries in this study had Jurkat cell RNA spiked in.

CDR3 sequence: CASRDGTSGIFEQYF. CDR3 DNA sequence: TGTGCCAGCAGGGACGGGACTAGCGGAATTTTCGAGCAGTACTTC. V and J are TRBV6-5 and TRBJ2-7, with 11 bases identical to TRBD2. The junction had 10 bases not matched to a gene; V was cut back by 6 bases and J by 6 bases. This CDR3 is built from 15 residues. Germline assignment: CDR1 MNHEY and CDR2 SVGAGI.

This clonotype was detected a few times. Written as DNA, the CDR3 is TGTGCCAGCAGCCCCCGGGACAACACAGATACGCAGTATTTT. The encoded protein is CASSPRDNTDTQYF. V gene TRBV7-2 combines with J gene TRBJ2-3; the D gene is possibly TRBD1 (6 bases). Trimming cost V 5 bases and J 2 bases, with 11 bases left between them. Per germline, CDR1 SGHTA and CDR2 FQGNSA. The CDR3 is 14 residues long.

On this clonotype itself: This may stem from a read error, because a much larger clone lies one nucleotide away. Given the absence of the conserved phenylalanine or tryptophan at the CDR3 end, a read error is likely. The chain carries TRBV19 and TRBJ1-5, with 9 bases identical to TRBD1. In germline, CDR1 is LNHDA, CDR2 SQIVND (reference sequence). CDR3 size: 12 residues. Here the CDR3 reads CATGQGRQPQHS. The CDR3 region has the DNA TGTGCAACGGGACAGGGTCGTCAGCCCCAGCATTCT.

The genes are TRBV6-2 or TRBV6-3 and TRBJ2-7; 10 bases fit TRBD2. The CDR3 has 13 residues. Trimming removed 7 bases from V and 12 bases from J; junction bases left unmatched: 12. Germline values: CDR1 MNHEY, CDR2 SVGEGT. The CDR3 sequence is CASTTGLAGGTYF. The CDR3 coding sequence is TGTGCCAGCACCACAGGATTAGCGGGAGGCACGTACTTC.

The rearrangement joins TRBV29-1 to TRBJ1-1, with TRBD1 as a possible D gene (5 bases). V lost 4 bases to trimming and J lost 1 base, with 13 bases between them. CDR3 length equals 14 residues. CDR1 is SQVTM, CDR2 ANQGSEA, per germline. The CDR3 spells CSVGPGGGNTEAFF. The CDR3 nucleotides read TGCAGCGTTGGTCCTGGGGGAGGGAACACTGAAGCTTTCTTT.

This clonotype was observed a few times. CDR3 bases: TGCAGCGCGTGGGATCAGAGGAATCAGCCCCAGCATTTT. This codes for CSAWDQRNQPQHF. V gene TRBV29-1 combines with J gene TRBJ1-5; D call uncertain. V was cut by 7 bases and J by 4 bases, with 14 bases left in between. CDR1 is SQVTM, CDR2 ANQGSEA, per germline. There are 13 residues in the CDR3.

There are many counts of this clonotype. The J gene is TRBJ2-3, the V gene TRBV7-6; TRBD2 is a possible D gene (6 bases). CDR3 size: 15 residues. Germline CDR1 and CDR2: SGHVS and FNYEAQ. The V gene lost 0 bases and the J gene lost 5 bases, with 12 bases spanning the gap. The CDR3 protein is CASSLAGTAEDTQYF. CDR3 nucleotide sequence: TGTGCCAGCAGCTTAGCTGGGACTGCCGAAGATACGCAGTATTTT.

The V and J genes are TRBV5-6 and TRBJ1-1, with 10 bases matching TRBD1. Looked up from germline, CDR1 is SGHDT and CDR2 is YYEEEE. The CDR3 is 14 amino acids. J lost 6 bases, V lost 3 bases, and 5 bases had no gene match. This chain's CDR3 is CASSWGQGSSEAFF. The CDR3 DNA is TGTGCCAGCAGCTGGGGACAGGGGAGTTCTGAAGCTTTCTTT.

In this sample, this clonotype turned up many times. V gene TRBV5-1 combines with J gene TRBJ2-1, with a tentative D call TRBD2 (6 bases). CDR1 and CDR2 from the germline V gene are SGHRS and YFSETQ. V lost 3 bases and J lost 0, with 13 bases in between. There are 16 residues in the CDR3. CDR3 in amino acids: CASSSIAAPSYNEQFF. CDR3 in DNA: TGCGCCAGCAGCTCCATAGCGGCCCCCTCCTACAATGAGCAGTTCTTC.

This clonotype came up a few times. J is TRBJ2-7 and V is TRBV7-6, with TRBD2 matching 7 bases. Germline V gives CDR1 SGHVS, CDR2 FNYEAQ. Trimming took 3 bases from V and 7 from J; bases not matched to a gene: 3. The CDR3 is 12 amino acids. The CDR3, as DNA: TGTGCCAGCAGCTTCGTGGGGGGGGAGCAGTACTTC. Translated: CASSFVGGEQYF.

J is TRBJ2-3 and V is TRBV5-5; 10 nucleotides line up with TRBD1. Trimming removed 4 bases from V and 2 bases from J; junction bases left unmatched: 10. The germline CDR1 and CDR2 sequences are SGHKS and YYEKEE (reference sequence). This CDR3 spans 17 amino acids. CDR3 residues: CASSAGTGVGNTDTQYF. CDR3 nucleotide sequence: TGTGCCAGCAGCGCCGGGACAGGGGTTGGCAACACAGATACGCAGTATTTT.

This sequence joins TRBV25-1 and TRBJ1-1; D may be TRBD1 (6 bases). Deletions cut 8 bases from V and 7 bases from J, with 14 bases between. The length of the CDR3 is 12 residues. Germline V gene data show CDR1 as MGHDK and CDR2 as SYGVNS. CDR3 sequence reads: CASGQGNGEAFF. The CDR3 bases are TGTGCCAGCGGCCAGGGGAACGGTGAAGCTTTCTTT.

The CDR3 reads CASSLLTVNTEAFF. CDR3 in DNA: TGTGCCAGCAGCTTATTAACCGTGAACACTGAAGCTTTCTTT. This sequence joins TRBV7-2 and TRBJ1-1; D gene uncertain. V was trimmed by 2 bases and J by 0 bases, leaving 7 bases between them. The CDR3 extends over 14 amino acids. Germline CDR1 SGHTA, CDR2 FQGNSA.

Only a few counts were recorded for this clonotype. V and J are TRBV12-3 or TRBV12-4 and TRBJ2-5, with D uncertain. The CDR3 length is 15 residues. V lost 1 base, J lost 1 base, and 10 bases lay in between. The CDR3 nucleotides are TGTGCCAGCAGTTTAGTAGTAGGTATCCAAGAGACCCAGTACTTC. Protein: CASSLVVGIQETQYF.

This clonotype was detected a few times. This chain joins TRBV27 and TRBJ2-3, with D tentatively TRBD2 (5 bases). This CDR3 is 14 amino acids long. Trimming left V 6 bases short and J 2 bases short, with 12 bases between. Germline loops: CDR1 MNHEY, CDR2 SMNVEV (reference sequence). The CDR3 sequence: CASSLDLLTDTQYF. CDR3 DNA: TGTGCCAGCAGCCTGGACTTACTCACAGATACGCAGTATTTT.

This clonotype was observed a few times. This chain uses TRBV20-1 with TRBJ2-7; TRBD1 matches at 9 bases. Germline V gene sequence: CDR1 DFQATT, CDR2 SNEGSKA (reference sequence). The CDR3 runs to 15 residues. V lost 5 bases and J lost 5; bases outside the gene matches: 13. The CDR3 region has the DNA TGCAGTGCTTCACCTTCCGGGACAGGGCTCAACGAGCAGTACTTC. Amino acid sequence: CSASPSGTGLNEQYF.

In this sample, this clonotype turned up a few times. This sequence joins TRBV20-1 and TRBJ2-7; no clear D gene. Trimming cost V 1 base and J 3 bases, with 13 bases left between them. The CDR3 sequence is 14 residues long. Germline values: CDR1 DFQATT, CDR2 SNEGSKA (reference sequence). The CDR3: CSARARTNDYEQYF. The CDR3 region has the DNA TGCAGTGCTAGAGCCCGGACCAATGACTACGAGCAGTACTTC.

At least ten counts were recorded for this clonotype. The genes are TRBV28 and TRBJ1-5, with 7 bases lining up with TRBD1. The CDR3 covers 13 residues. Germline CDR1 is MDHEN and CDR2 is SYDVKM. V trimming: 6 bases; J trimming: 4 bases; junction bases outside the gene matches: 3. Here the CDR3 reads CASRLQGNQPQHF. The CDR3 coding sequence is TGTGCCAGCAGATTACAGGGGAATCAGCCCCAGCATTTT.